Shown below are 30 T cell receptor beta chains from a single sample sequenced in a study of blood T cell repertoires in COVID-19. TCRdb keeps only in-frame clones here, not all; method: immunoSEQ multiplex PCR. The table lists around 93,000 clones, around 87% of them singletons, with 15% in the top ten. The specimen was peripheral blood. These TCRs come from a human donor in a cohort sampled during active COVID-19.

The genes are TRBV30 and TRBJ2-4; weak D call: TRBD1 (5 bases). The CDR3 spans 14 residues. Germline CDR1 reads GTSNPN; CDR2 reads SVGIG (reference sequence). Trimming removed 4 bases at V and 0 bases at J, with 10 bases between. The CDR3 DNA is TGTGCCTGGACCCAAGGGGTAGCCAAAAACATTCAGTACTTC. Protein: CAWTQGVAKNIQYF.

The chain has TRBV7-3 and TRBJ2-1; 8 positions agree with TRBD2. Losses at the gene ends were 5 bases for V and 13 bases for J; bases not matched to a gene: 10. This CDR3 is 13 amino acids long. Per germline, CDR1 SGHTA and CDR2 FQGTGA. CDR3 sequence: CASSATGTREQFF. The DNA of the CDR3 is TGTGCCAGCAGCGCCACCGGGACTAGAGAACAGTTCTTC.

As concerns this clone: The same CDR3 arises from other DNA sequences in this sample as well. This chain links TRBV5-4 with TRBJ2-5; D is undetermined. This CDR3 comprises 13 residues. Germline V lookup: CDR1 SGHNT, CDR2 YYREEE (reference sequence). Trimming pared 1 base from V and 2 bases from J, leaving 6 bases between. Written as DNA, the CDR3 is TGTGCCAGCAGCTTGTCCCCACAAGAGACCCAGTACTTC. Encoded protein: CASSLSPQETQYF.

The chain couples TRBV27 to TRBJ1-6; 10 nucleotides match TRBD1. The CDR3 is 14 amino acids. The germline V gene encodes CDR1 MNHEY and CDR2 SMNVEV (reference sequence). J was trimmed by 13 bases and V by 4 bases; bases with no gene match: 7. CDR3 in DNA: TGTGCCAGCAGTTGGGACAGGGGTGGATGGCCCCTCCACTTT. Protein product: CASSWDRGGWPLHF.

This clone was counted between two and nine times. The chain couples TRBV9 to TRBJ1-2; D is uncertain. The V end was cut by 7 bases, the J end by 0 bases, with 10 bases between. The CDR3 totals 13 residues. From germline, CDR1 is SGDLS and CDR2 YYNGEE. The CDR3: CASGGISNYGYTF. Written as DNA, the CDR3 is TGTGCCAGCGGAGGAATCTCTAACTATGGCTACACCTTC.

This rearrangement joins TRBV5-1 to TRBJ2-3; 10 bases map to TRBD2. After removal of 2 bases from V and 5 bases from J, the junction contained 2 bases not matched to a gene. The CDR3 spans 14 residues. Germline CDR1 reads SGHRS; CDR2 reads YFSETQ. The CDR3 nucleotides read TGCGCCAGCAGCTTAGCGGGAGGGCAAGATACGCAGTATTTT. It specifies CASSLAGGQDTQYF. The full variable domain, rest sourced from reference TRBV5-1 and TRBJ2-3, is KAGVTQTPRYLIKTRGQQVTLSCSPISGHRSVSWYQQTPGQGLQFLFEYFSETQRNKGNFPGRFSGRQFSNSRSEMNVSTLELGDSALYLCASSLAGGQDTQYFGPGTRLTVL.

The chain has TRBV20-1 and TRBJ2-7; D call uncertain. Per germline, CDR1 DFQATT and CDR2 SNEGSKA (reference sequence). Trimming took off 2 bases at V and 2 bases at J, with 4 bases between the two ends. This CDR3 contains 11 residues. The CDR3 DNA follows: TGCAGTGCTAGACCCGCCTACGAGCAGTACTTC. It yields the protein CSARPAYEQYF.

The V gene is TRBV18, the J gene TRBJ2-1, with TRBD2 matching 12 bases. The germline V gene encodes CDR1 KGHSH and CDR2 LQKENI. The ends lost 4 bases at V and 8 bases at J; junction bases unmatched: 3. The CDR3 runs to 14 residues. The CDR3 reads CASSLTSGSYEQFF. In nucleotides, the CDR3 is TGTGCCAGCTCACTGACTAGCGGGAGCTATGAGCAGTTCTTC.

The genes are TRBV19 and TRBJ2-1, with 11 bases that match TRBD2. The CDR3 length is 17 residues. CDR1 and CDR2 from the germline V gene are LNHDA and SQIVND (reference sequence). V trimming: 3 bases; J trimming: 7 bases; junction bases outside the gene matches: 11. The CDR3 sequence is CASSIRLTSGSLNEQFF. The CDR3 coding sequence is TGTGCCAGTAGTATCCGACTAACTAGCGGGAGTTTAAATGAGCAGTTCTTC.

The chain carries TRBV19 and TRBJ2-3; 9 bases align to TRBD1. CDR3 length equals 15 residues. V shed 2 bases and J 3 bases; nucleotides not matched to a gene: 3. The germline gives CDR1 LNHDA, CDR2 SQIVND (reference sequence). Here the CDR3 DNA reads TGTGCCAGTAGTATAAGGGACAGGGAAACAGATACGCAGTATTTT. The encoded protein is CASSIRDRETDTQYF. The full variable domain, rest sourced from reference TRBV19 and TRBJ2-3, is DGGITQSPKYLFRKEGQNVTLSCEQNLNHDAMYWYRQDPGQGLRLIYYSQIVNDFQKGDIAEGYSVSREKKESFPLTVTSAQKNPTAFYLCASSIRDRETDTQYFGPGTRLTVL.

The gene calls are TRBV19 and TRBJ1-1; TRBD1 agrees at 7 bases. The germline V gene encodes CDR1 LNHDA and CDR2 SQIVND (reference sequence). The CDR3 consists of 15 residues. V shed 3 bases, J shed 0 bases, and the junction held 4 bases outside the gene matches. For the CDR3, the DNA is TGTGCCAGTAGTATCGACGGACAGGTGAACACTGAAGCTTTCTTT. This gives the protein CASSIDGQVNTEAFF. The variable domain in full, completed from reference TRBV19 and TRBJ1-1, reads DGGITQSPKYLFRKEGQNVTLSCEQNLNHDAMYWYRQDPGQGLRLIYYSQIVNDFQKGDIAEGYSVSREKKESFPLTVTSAQKNPTAFYLCASSIDGQVNTEAFFGQGTRLTVV.

Details on this clone: Other DNA sequences in the same sample also yield this CDR3. The gene calls are TRBV5-1 and TRBJ2-7; D unresolved. The germline CDR1 and CDR2 sequences are SGHRS and YFSETQ. This CDR3 spans 13 amino acids. V was clipped by 0 bases and J by 2 bases, with 6 bases between them. The CDR3 is CASSLAQTYEQYF. In nucleotides, the CDR3 is TGCGCCAGCAGCTTGGCGCAGACCTACGAGCAGTACTTC.

The J gene is TRBJ1-1, the V gene TRBV27; 7 bases line up with TRBD1. V was clipped by 2 bases and J by 1 base; unmatched bases: 7. Looked up from germline, CDR1 is MNHEY and CDR2 is SMNVEV (reference sequence). CDR3 size: 16 residues. The CDR3 DNA reads TGTGCCAGCAGTTTACGAGGGGGCGCGGAGAACACTGAAGCTTTCTTT. Translated: CASSLRGGAENTEAFF.

The gene calls are TRBV6-5 and TRBJ1-2, with D unresolved. Trimming cost V 7 bases and J 8 bases, with 17 bases left between them. Germline V gene sequence: CDR1 MNHEY, CDR2 SVGAGI. This CDR3 is built from 13 residues. As DNA, the CDR3 is TGTGCCAGCACCGATGACACTCCCGGAGGCTACACCTTC. Its protein product is CASTDDTPGGYTF.

The rearrangement links TRBV12-5 to TRBJ2-2; TRBD1 agrees at 7 bases. Losses at the gene ends were 7 bases for V and 6 bases for J; bases not matched to a gene: 11. The germline gives CDR1 LGHNT, CDR2 FRNRAP. CDR3 length: 15 amino acids. CDR3: CASVGQTGRAGELFF. CDR3 DNA sequence: TGTGCTAGTGTCGGCCAGACAGGGCGGGCCGGGGAGCTGTTTTTT.

J is TRBJ2-1 and V is TRBV7-2; 7 nucleotides align to TRBD2. V lost 1 base, J lost 2 bases, and 5 bases stayed unmatched. CDR1 is SGHTA and CDR2 is FQGNSA in the germline V gene. There are 16 residues in the CDR3. The CDR3 is CASSLVVGGPYNEQFF. The CDR3 coding sequence is TGTGCCAGCAGCTTAGTGGTGGGAGGGCCCTACAATGAGCAGTTCTTC.

This clone was recorded only once. The CDR3 DNA reads TGTGCCTGGAGTCCAGACAGGGTAGGCGGCTACACCTTC. This sequence encodes CAWSPDRVGGYTF. The chain recombines TRBV30 with TRBJ1-2; TRBD1 matches 7 bases. The J segment lost 8 bases and the V segment lost 2 bases, leaving 8 bases of the junction unmatched. The germline CDR1 and CDR2 sequences are GTSNPN and SVGIG (reference sequence). CDR3 length: 13 residues.

The gene calls are TRBV2 and TRBJ2-7, with TRBD1 matching 8 bases. This CDR3 is built from 14 residues. The V gene end was trimmed by 8 bases and the J gene end by 4 bases; junction bases not matched to a gene: 10. Germline V gene data show CDR1 as SNHLY and CDR2 as FYNNEI. The CDR3 DNA reads TGTGCCAGCGTCCCCGGACAGGGAAGATACGAGCAGTACTTC. Translation: CASVPGQGRYEQYF.

The rearrangement links TRBV6-5 to TRBJ2-4; 13 bases align to TRBD2. This CDR3 region has 15 residues. V lost 8 bases to trimming and J lost 6 bases; unmatched junction nucleotides: 7. Per the germline V gene, CDR1 is MNHEY and CDR2 is SVGAGI. CDR3 region: CASVTSGGYGNIQYF. The DNA for the CDR3 is TGTGCCAGCGTGACTAGCGGGGGGTACGGAAACATTCAGTACTTC.

This clone has only a few counts. The chain uses TRBV9 and TRBJ2-3; no reliable D call. This CDR3 is 14 amino acids long. The germline CDR1 and CDR2 sequences are SGDLS and YYNGEE. V was shortened by 4 bases and J by 2 bases, with 11 bases between the two germline ends. CDR3 sequence reads: CASSLSPLTDTQYF. The DNA of the CDR3 is TGTGCCAGCAGCCTTAGCCCCCTCACAGATACGCAGTATTTT. The whole variable domain, remainder taken from reference TRBV9 and TRBJ2-3, is DSGVTQTPKHLITATGQRVTLRCSPRSGDLSVYWYQQSLDQGLQFLIQYYNGEERAKGNILERFSAQQFPDLHSELNLSSLELGDSALYFCASSLSPLTDTQYFGPGTRLTVL.

This clone was counted a single time. The chain uses TRBV15 and TRBJ2-7, with 8 bases fitting TRBD1. CDR3 length equals 18 residues. The germline CDR1 and CDR2 sequences are LNHNV and YYDKDF (reference sequence). Germline trimming cut 1 base from V and 7 bases from J; bases unmatched to any gene: 18. CDR3: CATSRGGSGGAWIREQYF. In DNA form, the CDR3 reads TGTGCCACCAGCAGAGGGGGGTCAGGGGGCGCGTGGATCAGAGAGCAGTACTTC.

This chain connects TRBV6-5 to TRBJ1-2; TRBD1 agrees at 8 bases. CDR3 size: 14 residues. Trimming at V came to 6 bases and at J to 1 base, leaving 4 bases not matched to a gene. Germline-derived CDR1 and CDR2 are MNHEY and SVGAGI. The CDR3 coding sequence is TGTGCCAGCAGCCGGGACAGGCGTAACTATGGCTACACCTTC. Translation gives CASSRDRRNYGYTF.

This rearrangement joins TRBV28 to TRBJ2-3; TRBD2 aligns across 9 bases. Unmatched junction bases numbered 6, after V lost 3 bases and J lost 2 bases. The germline V gene has CDR1 MDHEN and CDR2 SYDVKM. The CDR3 loop spans 16 amino acids. For the CDR3, the DNA is TGTGCCAGCAGTTTGAGTAGCGGGAGACCCACAGATACGCAGTATTTT. It yields the protein CASSLSSGRPTDTQYF.

Concerning this clone: Distinct nucleotide sequences in the sample also encode this CDR3. V and J are TRBV13 and TRBJ2-7; D ambiguous. This CDR3 spans 11 amino acids. V gave up 2 bases and J gave up 3 bases, with 2 bases separating them. Germline CDR1 reads PRHDT; CDR2 reads FYEKMQ (reference sequence). CDR3 in amino acids: CASSLYYEQYF. In DNA, the CDR3 is TGTGCCAGCAGCTTATACTACGAGCAGTACTTC.

DNA of the CDR3: TGTGCCAGCAGTCCCATCGGGACAGCTTTAGGGCAGCCCCAGCATTTT. Translation: CASSPIGTALGQPQHF. V usage is TRBV27 and J usage is TRBJ1-5; 7 bases align to TRBD1. V lost 5 bases to trimming and J lost 7 bases; unmatched junction nucleotides: 14. The CDR3 is 16 amino acids. In germline, CDR1 is MNHEY, CDR2 SMNVEV (reference sequence).

The rearrangement links TRBV7-8 to TRBJ1-1; D is perhaps TRBD1 (6 bases). The V end was cut by 5 bases, the J end by 6 bases, with 16 bases between. The CDR3 covers 14 residues. Germline V gene sequence: CDR1 SGHVS, CDR2 FQNEAQ. The CDR3: CASSKSRTDAEAFF. CDR3 bases: TGTGCCAGCAGCAAATCGCGGACAGACGCTGAAGCTTTCTTT.

The rearrangement joins TRBV7-9 to TRBJ2-6; TRBD1 agrees at 7 bases. V lost 5 bases, J lost 0 bases, and 7 bases stayed unmatched. The CDR3 is made up of 17 amino acids. In germline, CDR1 is SEHNR, CDR2 FQNEAQ (reference sequence). The CDR3 loop reads CASSTWTGVSGANVLTF. In DNA form, the CDR3 reads TGTGCCAGCAGCACCTGGACAGGTGTCTCTGGGGCCAACGTCCTGACTTTC.

The chain uses TRBV3-1 (or the pseudogene TRBV3-2) and TRBJ2-7; D is possibly TRBD1 (5 bases). Germline-derived CDR1 and CDR2 are LGHDT and YNNKEL (reference sequence). Trimming left V 5 bases short and J 3 bases short, with 17 bases between. The CDR3 covers 15 residues. Here the CDR3 DNA reads TGTGCCAGCAGCTCAGTCGCAGGGTATCACTACGAGCAGTACTTC. It yields the protein CASSSVAGYHYEQYF.

The chain carries TRBV27 and TRBJ2-1; weak D call: TRBD1 (6 bases). This CDR3 contains 13 residues. The V end was cut by 0 bases, the J end by 10 bases, with 10 bases between. CDR1 MNHEY and CDR2 SMNVEV come from the germline V gene (reference sequence). CDR3 sequence (DNA): TGTGCCAGCAGTTTATCGCCCCAGGGGGAGCAGTTCTTC. It codes for CASSLSPQGEQFF.

The J gene is TRBJ2-1, the V gene TRBV9, with 7 bases matching TRBD2. J lost 3 bases, V lost 0 bases, and 3 bases had no gene match. The germline gives CDR1 SGDLS, CDR2 YYNGEE. The length of the CDR3 is 15 residues. The CDR3 DNA is TGTGCCAGCAGCGTAGACCCTAGCGGCTACAATGAGCAGTTCTTC. Residues: CASSVDPSGYNEQFF.